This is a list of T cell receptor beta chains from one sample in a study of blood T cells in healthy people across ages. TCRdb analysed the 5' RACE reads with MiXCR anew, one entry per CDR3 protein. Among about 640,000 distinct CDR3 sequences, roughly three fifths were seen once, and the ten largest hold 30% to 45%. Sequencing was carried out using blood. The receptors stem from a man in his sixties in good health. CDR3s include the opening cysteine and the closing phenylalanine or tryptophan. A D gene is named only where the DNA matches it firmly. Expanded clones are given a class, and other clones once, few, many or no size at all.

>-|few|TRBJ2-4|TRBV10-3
TGTGCCATCAGTGGTTCGGGAGACATTCAGTACTTC
CAISGSGDIQYF
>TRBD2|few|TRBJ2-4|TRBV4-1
TGCGCCAGCAGCCACGCCCTAGCGGGGGCCCGACTCACTCAGTACTTC
CASSHALAGARLTQYF
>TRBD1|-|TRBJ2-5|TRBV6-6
TGTGCCAGCAGTTACATGGGACAGGGAAATGAGCAGTACTTC
CASSYMGQGNEQYF
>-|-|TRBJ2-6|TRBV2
TGTGCCAGCAGTGTCGGACCACGGAGCTCTGGGGCCAACGTCCTGACTTTC
CASSVGPRSSGANVLTF
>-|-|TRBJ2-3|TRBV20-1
TGCAGTGCTAGAGACGTGGGGGCTAGCACAGATACGCAGTATTTT
CSARDVGASTDTQYF
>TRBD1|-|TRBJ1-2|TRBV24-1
TGTGCCACCAGTGACCGGACAGGGGATTTCTATGGCTACACCTTC
CATSDRTGDFYGYTF
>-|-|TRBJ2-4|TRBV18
TGTGCCAGCTCACCAGAGGGACCGAAAAACATTCAGTACTTC
CASSPEGPKNIQYF
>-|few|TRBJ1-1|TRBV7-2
TGTGCCAGCAGCTTACAAGGGTCCGTTATCACTGAAGCTTTCTTT
CASSLQGSVITEAFF
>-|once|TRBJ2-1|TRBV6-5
TGTGCCAGCAGTTACTCGACACCCTACAATGAGCAGTTATTC
CASSYSTPYNEQLF
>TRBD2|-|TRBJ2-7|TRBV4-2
TGTGCCAGCAGCCAAGGGGGGACTACGTACGAGCAGTACTTC
CASSQGGTTYEQYF
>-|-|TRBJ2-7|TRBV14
TGTGCCAGCAGCCTACGGGGGAGCCCGTACGAGCAGTACTTC
CASSLRGSPYEQYF
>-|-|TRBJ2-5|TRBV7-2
TGTGCCAGCAGCGTAGGACGCCTTGGGGAGACCCAGTACTTC
CASSVGRLGETQYF
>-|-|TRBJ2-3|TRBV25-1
TGTGCCAGCAGTGACCCCCGTCCCGGGCGGGATACGCAGTATTTT
CASSDPRPGRDTQYF
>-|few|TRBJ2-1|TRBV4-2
TGTGCCAGCAGCCACCTCACTAGGGGGGGACTCGGCTCCTACAATGAGCAGTTCTTC
CASSHLTRGGLGSYNEQFF
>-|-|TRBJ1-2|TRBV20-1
TGCAGTGCCCCCGGGACCTGGATGGCCTATGGCTACACCTTC
CSAPGTWMAYGYTF
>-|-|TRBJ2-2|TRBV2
TGTGCCAGCAGTGAAATTGGGACTAACACCGGGGAGCTGTTTTTT
CASSEIGTNTGELFF
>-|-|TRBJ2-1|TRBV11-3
TGTGCCAGCAGCCAGCTGGCGAGGGGGGACAATGAGCAGTTCTTC
CASSQLARGDNEQFF